This is a list of T cell receptor beta chains from one sample in a study of T-cell reconstitution after alpha-beta-depleted transplantation in children. MiXCR was run by TCRdb on the PCR reads, yielding one entry per CDR3 protein. The sample contains over 300,000 distinct CDR3 sequences, 10% of which appear only once. The specimen comprised PBMCs from the stem cell graft donor, sampled from the stem cell graft. The receptors stem from a human donor who donated a stem cell graft to a child with acute lymphoblastic leukemia. The CDR3 runs from the conserved cysteine through the conserved F or W. The order of the fields is D gene, clone size, V gene, J gene, CDR3 protein, CDR3 DNA. A D gene is named only where the DNA matches it firmly. For some rows the clone size is stated as once, few or many, or as a class when expanded; others skip it.

D: .; size: .; V: TRBV12-3/TRBV12-4; J: TRBJ2-7; CDR3: CASRIRRGRNTYEQYF; DNA: TGTGCCAGCCGAATAAGGAGGGGTAGGAATACCTACGAGCAGTACTTC
D: .; size: many; V: TRBV7-8; J: TRBJ2-1; CDR3: CASSLDKGSYNEQFF; DNA: TGTGCCAGCAGCTTGGACAAAGGCTCCTACAATGAGCAGTTCTTC
D: .; size: few; V: TRBV27; J: TRBJ1-1; CDR3: CASTRWGDTEAFF; DNA: TGTGCCAGCACCCGATGGGGGGACACTGAAGCTTTCTTT
D: TRBD1; size: few; V: TRBV27; J: TRBJ2-7; CDR3: CASSLRQGLYEQYF; DNA: TGTGCCAGCAGTCTCCGACAGGGGCTGTACGAGCAGTACTTC
D: .; size: .; V: TRBV4-2; J: TRBJ2-3; CDR3: CASSGTKETDTQYF; DNA: TGTGCCAGCTCCGGGACAAAGGAGACAGATACGCAGTATTTT
D: .; size: few; V: TRBV27; J: TRBJ2-6; CDR3: CASSLSDSGANVLTF; DNA: TGTGCCAGCAGTTTATCGGACTCTGGGGCCAACGTCCTGACTTTC
D: .; size: few; V: TRBV7-3; J: TRBJ2-1; CDR3: CASSLPLKAGLGRTQFF; DNA: TGTGCCAGCAGCCTCCCCCTCAAGGCGGGGCTGGGACGGACGCAGTTCTTC
D: .; size: few; V: TRBV12-3/TRBV12-4; J: TRBJ2-3; CDR3: CASSSDGTSTDTQYF; DNA: TGTGCCAGCAGCTCAGACGGGACTAGCACAGATACGCAGTATTTT
D: .; size: .; V: TRBV7-9; J: TRBJ1-1; CDR3: CASSFEQVMNTEAFF; DNA: TGTGCCAGCAGCTTCGAACAGGTCATGAACACTGAAGCTTTCTTT
D: .; size: many; V: TRBV6-5; J: TRBJ1-1; CDR3: CASTSRVGTEAFF; DNA: TGTGCCAGCACCAGCCGCGTGGGCACTGAAGCTTTCTTT
D: TRBD1; size: .; V: TRBV29-1; J: TRBJ1-1; CDR3: CSVVRSGGEGTEAFF; DNA: TGCAGCGTTGTTCGGTCAGGGGGCGAAGGTACTGAAGCTTTCTTT
D: TRBD2; size: many; V: TRBV7-9; J: TRBJ2-1; CDR3: CASSLGAGGRANEQFF; DNA: TGTGCCAGCAGCTTAGGAGCTGGCGGGAGGGCCAATGAGCAGTTCTTC
D: .; size: .; V: TRBV7-2; J: TRBJ2-7; CDR3: CASSLDAPTYEQYF; DNA: TGTGCCAGCAGCTTAGACGCGCCCACCTACGAGCAGTACTTC
D: .; size: .; V: TRBV5-1; J: TRBJ2-3; CDR3: CASSMTTDTQYF; DNA: TGCGCCAGCAGCATGACCACAGATACGCAGTATTTT
D: TRBD2; size: .; V: TRBV11-2; J: TRBJ2-5; CDR3: CASSLALAGQETQYF; DNA: TGTGCCAGCAGCTTAGCCCTAGCGGGTCAAGAGACCCAGTACTTC